A selection of T cell receptor beta chains follows, all from one sample in a study of T cells in Graves' hyperthyroidism and ophthalmopathy. TCRdb recomputed calls from the multiplex PCR reads with MiXCR, one row per CDR3 protein. The sample shows about 420,000 distinct CDR3 sequences, approximately 14% of them seen only once. Sequencing was carried out using blood. Receptors were obtained from a woman under 30 with Graves' hyperthyroidism. CDR3s leave out the opening cysteine and the closing phenylalanine or tryptophan. The order of the fields is clone size, J gene, V gene, CDR3 protein. Where a row states a size, it is once, few, many or the class of an expanded clone; other rows omit it.

>many|TRBJ2-7|TRBV28
ASTGRSYEQY
>NA|TRBJ2-3|TRBV10-3
AISGEGTGTSTGDTQY
>many|TRBJ1-5|TRBV2
ASREPRLNQPQH
>NA|TRBJ2-7|TRBV10-3
AISESKNEQY
>many|TRBJ1-5|TRBV18
ASSPRDRVGQPQH
>many|TRBJ2-7|TRBV11-2
ASSLSRSPYEQY
>NA|TRBJ2-3|TRBV5-1
ASSLAGSWTDTQY
>many|TRBJ1-1|TRBV12-3/TRBV12-4
ASSFRGTGNREAF
>many|TRBJ2-3|TRBV6-6
ASSYSIRERTDTQY
>many|TRBJ2-7|TRBV2
ASNSGGEETSGRALYEQY
>many|TRBJ1-1|TRBV27
ASSQQGLAMNTEAF